These 6 T cell receptor beta chains share one sample of origin, sequenced in a study of Ad26.COV2.S vaccination and SARS-CoV-2 variants. Noted treatment: about 20 received Ad26.COV2.S at low or high dose, single or two shots; about 5 received placebo; per-sample allocation not given. Specimen acquisition occurred on day 63 following the initial vaccine or placebo injection. Profiled with immunoSEQ multiplex PCR; TCRdb holds only in-frame clones, not every one. Counted here are 330,000 or so clones, roughly nine tenths occurring once; the ten biggest clones make up 4.5% to 7%. The sequenced sample was peripheral blood, obtained in a trial of Ad26.COV2.S vaccine versus placebo. The origin of the receptors is a person aged 18-60 years who received the Ad26.COV2.S COVID-19 vaccine or a placebo.

The DNA of the CDR3 is TGCGCCAGCAGCCAAGAAGGATGGGTCTCGGGCCTCGCCCTCTCCTACGAGCAGTACTTC. Encoded protein: CASSQEGWVSGLALSYEQYF. The chain couples TRBV4-1 to TRBJ2-7; D not certain. The V end lost 0 bases, the J end lost 0 bases, and 24 bases lay between the germline ends. Germline assignment: CDR1 MGHRA and CDR2 YSYEKL. The CDR3 is made up of 20 amino acids.

The gene calls are TRBV7-2 and TRBJ2-5; maybe TRBD2 (5 bases). V lost 0 bases, J lost 5 bases, and 10 bases lay in between. Per the germline V gene, CDR1 is SGHTA and CDR2 is FQGNSA. There are 14 residues in the CDR3. CDR3 loop: CASSLAGDGETQYF. In DNA form, the CDR3 reads TGTGCCAGCAGCTTAGCGGGAGATGGGGAGACCCAGTACTTC.

The chain links TRBV5-1 to TRBJ1-1; TRBD1 might be the D (5 bases). V shed 3 bases and J shed 7 bases, with 16 bases lying between them. The CDR3 has 14 residues. Germline V gene lookup returns CDR1 SGHRS and CDR2 YFSETQ. The CDR3 coding sequence is TGCGCCAGCAGCTCGACTACCGGGACTGTTGAAGCTTTCTTT. It specifies CASSSTTGTVEAFF.

V usage is TRBV19 and J usage is TRBJ2-4, with a weak D call TRBD1 (6 bases). CDR1 is LNHDA and CDR2 is SQIVND in the germline V gene (reference sequence). With 3 bases removed from V and 7 bases from J, the gap between germline ends came to 19 bases. The CDR3 is 16 amino acids. CDR3 residues: CASSITGSRTPNIQYF. As DNA, the CDR3 is TGTGCCAGTAGTATTACAGGGAGTCGAACCCCTAACATTCAGTACTTC. Using reference TRBV19 and TRBJ2-4 for the parts outside the CDR3, the full variable domain is DGGITQSPKYLFRKEGQNVTLSCEQNLNHDAMYWYRQDPGQGLRLIYYSQIVNDFQKGDIAEGYSVSREKKESFPLTVTSAQKNPTAFYLCASSITGSRTPNIQYFGAGTRLSVL.

The gene calls are TRBV19 and TRBJ2-7, with 7 bases identical to TRBD2. V shed 5 bases, J shed 2 bases, and the junction held 12 bases outside the gene matches. The CDR3 runs to 16 residues. CDR1 is LNHDA, CDR2 SQIVND, per germline (reference sequence). The CDR3 nucleotides read TGTGCCAGTAGTCCCACCGGAGCGGGGTTAGCCTACGAGCAGTACTTC. The encoded protein is CASSPTGAGLAYEQYF. The full variable domain, completed using reference TRBV19 and TRBJ2-7, is DGGITQSPKYLFRKEGQNVTLSCEQNLNHDAMYWYRQDPGQGLRLIYYSQIVNDFQKGDIAEGYSVSREKKESFPLTVTSAQKNPTAFYLCASSPTGAGLAYEQYFGPGTRLTVT.

The V call is TRBV9, the J call TRBJ1-6; D may be TRBD1 (5 bases). CDR1 SGDLS and CDR2 YYNGEE come from the germline V gene. V lost 3 bases, J lost 0 bases, and 7 bases lay in between. The CDR3 spans 15 residues. CDR3 residues: CASSADSSYNSPLHF. CDR3 DNA sequence: TGTGCCAGCAGCGCCGACAGCTCCTATAATTCACCCCTCCACTTT.